This T cell receptor beta chain was captured by sequencing in a study of graft-versus-host responses after intestinal transplantation. The wider study: Uniformly, recipients were administered anti-thymocyte globulin induction with subsequent tacrolimus and steroids for around 3 years.

The V gene lost 0 bases and the J gene lost 0 bases, with 9 bases spanning the gap. The CDR3 totals 15 residues. Germline CDR1 is SNHLY and CDR2 is FYNNEI. Study-level results: Elevated graft-versus-host to host-versus-graft clonal ratios in allografts were recorded for patients with graft-donor T cell macrochimerism. Recipient marrow contained GvH clones, some of which appeared first in ileum or blood.

This table comes from immunoSEQ multiplex PCR, and its TCRdb copy is limited to in-frame clones, with some not included. The sample includes tens of thousands of clones, 70% to 90% of them seen just once. Comment on this clone: Its antigen is unidentified.

This rearrangement joins TRBV2 to TRBJ2-7; maybe TRBD2 (6 bases). This clonotype was obtained from a human donor who received an intestinal transplant. Source: unstimulated CD8+ T cells sorted from spleen or lymph node cells, taken before intestinal transplant. Here the CDR3 DNA reads TGTGCCAGCAGTGAAGCGGGCGGGGCCTCCTACGAGCAGTACTTC. This gives the protein CASSEAGGASYEQYF.